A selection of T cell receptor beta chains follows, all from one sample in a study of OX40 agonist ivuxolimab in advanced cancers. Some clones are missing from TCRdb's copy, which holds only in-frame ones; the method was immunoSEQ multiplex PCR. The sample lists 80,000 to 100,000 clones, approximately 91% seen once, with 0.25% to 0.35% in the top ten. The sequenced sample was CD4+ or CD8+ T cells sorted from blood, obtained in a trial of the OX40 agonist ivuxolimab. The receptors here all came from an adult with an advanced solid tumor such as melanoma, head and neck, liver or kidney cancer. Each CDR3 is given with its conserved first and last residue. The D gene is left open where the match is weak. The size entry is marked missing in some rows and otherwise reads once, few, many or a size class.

CDR3 protein: CASSEMGLQETQYF
CDR3 DNA: TGTGCCAGCAGTGAAATGGGACTACAAGAGACCCAGTACTTC
clone size: -
CDR3 length: 14
J gene: TRBJ2-5
V gene: TRBV6-1
D gene: TRBD2

CDR3 protein: CASSRGLAGSYNEQFF
CDR3 DNA: TGTGCCAGCAGCCGCGGACTAGCGGGATCCTACAATGAGCAGTTCTTC
clone size: -
CDR3 length: 16
J gene: TRBJ2-1
V gene: TRBV5-4
D gene: TRBD2

CDR3 protein: CASSLGGAGTDTQYF
CDR3 DNA: TGTGCCAGCAGCCTCGGGGGGGCCGGCACAGATACGCAGTATTTT
clone size: -
CDR3 length: 15
J gene: TRBJ2-3
V gene: TRBV14
D gene: TRBD2

CDR3 protein: CASRTGNGEQYF
CDR3 DNA: TGTGCCAGCAGGACAGGGAACGGCGAGCAGTACTTC
clone size: -
CDR3 length: 12
J gene: TRBJ2-7
V gene: TRBV6-5
D gene: TRBD1

CDR3 protein: CASSSPGAQETQYF
CDR3 DNA: TGTGCCAGCAGCTCCCCGGGGGCCCAAGAGACCCAGTACTTC
clone size: -
CDR3 length: 14
J gene: TRBJ2-5
V gene: TRBV5-6
D gene: -

CDR3 protein: CASSQDPRSSGANVLTF
CDR3 DNA: TGCGCCAGCAGCCAAGATCCGAGGAGCTCTGGGGCCAACGTCCTGACTTTC
clone size: -
CDR3 length: 17
J gene: TRBJ2-6
V gene: TRBV4-3
D gene: -

CDR3 protein: CASSPPHETQYF
CDR3 DNA: TGTGCCAGCTCACCACCGCATGAGACCCAGTACTTC
clone size: -
CDR3 length: 12
J gene: TRBJ2-5
V gene: TRBV18
D gene: -

CDR3 protein: CASSLAGDRGGTGELFF
CDR3 DNA: TGTGCCAGCAGCTTAGCGGGGGACAGGGGAGGAACCGGGGAGCTGTTTTTT
clone size: -
CDR3 length: 17
J gene: TRBJ2-2
V gene: TRBV7-8
D gene: TRBD1

CDR3 protein: CASSSYRVGAFF
CDR3 DNA: TGTGCCAGCAGTTCGTACAGGGTAGGCGCTTTCTTT
clone size: once
CDR3 length: 12
J gene: TRBJ1-1
V gene: TRBV28
D gene: -

CDR3 protein: CASSFGTAQEKLFF
CDR3 DNA: TGTGCCAGCAGCTTTGGGACAGCTCAAGAAAAACTGTTTTTT
clone size: -
CDR3 length: 14
J gene: TRBJ1-4
V gene: TRBV7-9
D gene: TRBD1

CDR3 protein: CASSQESDRGSYEQYF
CDR3 DNA: TGCGCCAGCAGCCAAGAATCCGACAGGGGCAGCTACGAGCAGTACTTC
clone size: -
CDR3 length: 16
J gene: TRBJ2-7
V gene: TRBV4-1
D gene: TRBD1

CDR3 protein: CASSVRDSRGMDTQYF
CDR3 DNA: TGTGCCAGCAGCGTTCGGGACAGCCGAGGAATGGATACGCAGTATTTT
clone size: -
CDR3 length: 16
J gene: TRBJ2-3
V gene: TRBV9
D gene: TRBD1

CDR3 protein: CASSLKFRWTSGASQETQYF
CDR3 DNA: TGTGCCAGCAGTTTGAAGTTTAGGTGGACTAGCGGAGCAAGCCAAGAGACCCAGTACTTC
clone size: -
CDR3 length: 20
J gene: TRBJ2-5
V gene: TRBV28
D gene: TRBD2

CDR3 protein: CASSPDRVDYGYTF
CDR3 DNA: TGTGCCAGCAGCCCAGACAGGGTTGACTATGGCTACACCTTC
clone size: -
CDR3 length: 14
J gene: TRBJ1-2
V gene: TRBV6-5
D gene: TRBD1

CDR3 protein: CASREGIGLSGELFF
CDR3 DNA: TGCGCCAGCCGCGAAGGAATAGGGCTGTCTGGGGAGCTGTTTTTT
clone size: -
CDR3 length: 15
J gene: TRBJ2-2
V gene: TRBV5-1
D gene: -

CDR3 protein: CASSLQGGREETQYF
CDR3 DNA: TGTGCCAGCAGCTTACAGGGGGGCAGGGAAGAGACCCAGTACTTC
clone size: -
CDR3 length: 15
J gene: TRBJ2-5
V gene: TRBV7-7
D gene: -

CDR3 protein: CASSPGRANEQFF
CDR3 DNA: TGTGCCAGCAGCCCCGGGAGGGCCAATGAGCAGTTCTTC
clone size: once
CDR3 length: 13
J gene: TRBJ2-1
V gene: TRBV7-3
D gene: TRBD2

CDR3 protein: CASSFDRRNTEAFF
CDR3 DNA: TGTGCCAGCAGTTTCGACAGGCGGAACACTGAAGCTTTCTTT
clone size: -
CDR3 length: 14
J gene: TRBJ1-1
V gene: TRBV6-5
D gene: -

CDR3 protein: CASKSSGRGETQYF
CDR3 DNA: TGCGCCAGCAAATCTAGCGGGAGAGGGGAGACCCAGTACTTC
clone size: -
CDR3 length: 14
J gene: TRBJ2-5
V gene: TRBV10-2
D gene: TRBD2

CDR3 protein: CASSLPGGKTQYF
CDR3 DNA: TGTGCCAGCAGCTTACCAGGGGGAAAGACCCAGTACTTC
clone size: -
CDR3 length: 13
J gene: TRBJ2-5
V gene: TRBV7-3
D gene: TRBD1

CDR3 protein: CASSPFGQEAGGYTF
CDR3 DNA: TGTGCCAGCTCACCATTTGGTCAGGAGGCGGGTGGCTACACCTTC
clone size: -
CDR3 length: 15
J gene: TRBJ1-2
V gene: TRBV18
D gene: -

CDR3 protein: CASRSGTFREQYF
CDR3 DNA: TGTGCAAGTCGCTCCGGGACTTTCCGCGAGCAGTACTTC
clone size: -
CDR3 length: 13
J gene: TRBJ2-7
V gene: TRBV12-2
D gene: -